This T cell receptor (beta chain) stems from a study of naive and memory T cell subsets. Study-wide results and limits: Activation and differentiation may alter RNA-based TCR counts. Over 90% of naive TCR sequences appeared only once after error correction, unlike memory subsets.

After the first PCR, alpha and beta chain libraries were processed separately. CMV status came from CD4+ IFNgamma after overnight CMV lysate stimulation. The CDR3 extends over 10 amino acids. Germline loops: CDR1 MNHEY, CDR2 SVGAGI. This clonotype was found a few times. No antigen is known for it. Both TRBC1 and TRBC2 were covered by a beta constant-region primer of two equimolar oligonucleotides. The ligated cDNA underwent four PCR rounds using SP2 and nested alpha and beta constant-region primers. TCRdb processed the UMI-ligation and nested PCR reads anew with MiXCR; each CDR3 protein has one entry. The profile shows about 120,000 distinct CDR3 sequences, 36% of them singletons.

This TCR derives from a human donor in good health. The sample taken for sequencing was central memory CD4+ T cells from blood. The chain recombines TRBV6-5 with TRBJ1-5; D unresolved. The CDR3 region has the DNA TGTGCGGCAGGAGGTCAGCCCCAGCATTTT. Its protein is CAAGGQPQHF.